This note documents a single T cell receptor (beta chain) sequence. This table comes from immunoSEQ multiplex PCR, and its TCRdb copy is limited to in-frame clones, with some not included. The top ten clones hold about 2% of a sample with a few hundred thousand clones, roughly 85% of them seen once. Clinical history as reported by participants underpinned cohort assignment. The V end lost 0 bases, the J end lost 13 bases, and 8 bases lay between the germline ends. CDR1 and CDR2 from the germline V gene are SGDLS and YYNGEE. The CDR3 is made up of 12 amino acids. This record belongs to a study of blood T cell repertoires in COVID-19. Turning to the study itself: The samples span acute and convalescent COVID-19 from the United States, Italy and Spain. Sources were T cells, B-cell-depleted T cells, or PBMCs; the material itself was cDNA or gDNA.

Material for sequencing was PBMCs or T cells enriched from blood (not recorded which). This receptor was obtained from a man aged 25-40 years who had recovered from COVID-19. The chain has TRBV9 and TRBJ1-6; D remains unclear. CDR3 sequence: CASSVVEGPLHF. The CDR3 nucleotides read TGTGCCAGCAGCGTAGTGGAGGGCCCCCTCCACTTT.